The 26 T cell receptor beta chains given below trace back to one sample, sequenced in a study of OX40 agonist ivuxolimab in advanced cancers. Some clones are missing from TCRdb's copy, which holds only in-frame ones; the method was immunoSEQ multiplex PCR. This sample has some 74,000 clones, with around 90% found just once. Sequenced material: CD4+ or CD8+ T cells sorted from blood, taken in a trial of the OX40 agonist ivuxolimab. These receptors all stem from an adult with an advanced solid tumor such as melanoma, head and neck, liver or kidney cancer.

The chain joins TRBV10-3 to TRBJ2-7, with a possible D match to TRBD1 (6 bases). Per germline, CDR1 ENHRY and CDR2 SYGVKD. CDR3 length equals 15 residues. V lost 2 bases and J 2 bases, leaving 13 bases between the germline ends. The CDR3 DNA sequence: TGTGCCATCAGTGAGGCCGGGACACTTCCCTACGAGCAGTACTTC. Protein: CAISEAGTLPYEQYF.

The chain is built from TRBV2 and TRBJ1-2; D is possibly TRBD1 (6 bases). Germline V gene sequence: CDR1 SNHLY, CDR2 FYNNEI. CDR3 size: 14 residues. Trimming cost V 3 bases and J 0 bases, with 8 bases left between them. In DNA form, the CDR3 reads TGTGCCAGCAGTGACAGGGGAGCTAACTATGGCTACACCTTC. Translated: CASSDRGANYGYTF.

The CDR3 coding sequence is TGTGCCAGCAGTGCGGACAGGGTGTTTGGGGCCAACGTCCTGACTTTC. The encoded protein is CASSADRVFGANVLTF. J is TRBJ2-6 and V is TRBV27; 8 bases line up with TRBD1. CDR3 size: 16 residues. The trim removed 5 bases at V and 3 bases at J, leaving 6 bases unmatched. The germline V gene has CDR1 MNHEY and CDR2 SMNVEV (reference sequence).

V usage is TRBV28 and J usage is TRBJ1-1; D is possibly TRBD1 (5 bases). Trimming pared 1 base from V and 10 bases from J, leaving 10 bases between. Per the germline V gene, CDR1 is MDHEN and CDR2 is SYDVKM. This CDR3 contains 12 residues. Here the CDR3 reads CASSLYYGAAFF. The CDR3 DNA sequence: TGTGCCAGCAGTTTATACTACGGGGCAGCTTTCTTT.

This clone came up once. The CDR3 DNA is TGTGCCAGCGGCCGGGACAGGGCCAACATTCAGTACTTC. Protein: CASGRDRANIQYF. The chain couples TRBV6-1 to TRBJ2-4, with 9 bases aligning to TRBD1. Trimming cost V 8 bases and J 7 bases; bases outside gene matches: 6. The CDR3 has 13 amino acids. Germline assignment: CDR1 MNHNS and CDR2 SASEGT.

J is TRBJ2-2 and V is TRBV14; no clear D. Trimming pared 6 bases from V and 7 bases from J, leaving 12 bases between. The CDR3 loop spans 13 amino acids. Per the germline V gene, CDR1 is SGHDN and CDR2 is FVKESK. The CDR3 DNA sequence: TGTGCCAGCAGGCCCAGACAAGTCGGGGAGCTGTTTTTT. Translating it yields CASRPRQVGELFF.

The chain has TRBV27 and TRBJ2-7; D is undetermined. Trimming took 6 bases from V and 5 from J, leaving 17 bases between them. The length of the CDR3 is 14 residues. Looked up from germline, CDR1 is MNHEY and CDR2 is SMNVEV (reference sequence). The CDR3 DNA reads as TGTGCCAGCAGAAATCCCGGGTCACTCCACGAGCAGTACTTC. It specifies CASRNPGSLHEQYF.

The J gene is TRBJ2-1, the V gene TRBV7-9; TRBD2 matches 8 bases. V lost 2 bases, J lost 4 bases, and 4 bases stayed unmatched. The CDR3 totals 15 residues. In germline, CDR1 is SEHNR, CDR2 FQNEAQ (reference sequence). Here the CDR3 reads CASSLLAGAYNEQFF. CDR3 nucleotides: TGTGCCAGCAGCTTACTAGCGGGCGCTTACAATGAGCAGTTCTTC. Based on the CDR3 plus reference TRBV7-9 and TRBJ2-1, the full variable domain is DTGVSQNPRHKITKRGQNVTFRCDPISEHNRLYWYRQTLGQGPEFLTYFQNEAQLEKSRLLSDRFSAERPKGSFSTLEIQRTEQGDSAMYLCASSLLAGAYNEQFFGPGTRLTVL.

The chain combines TRBV6-1 with TRBJ2-7; 9 bases line up with TRBD2. The CDR3 runs 16 residues. The trim removed 4 bases at V and 2 bases at J, leaving 9 bases unmatched. Per germline, CDR1 MNHNS and CDR2 SASEGT. The CDR3 nucleotides are TGTGCCAGCAGTGTAGGTAGCGGGGGAGTACCCTACGAGCAGTACTTC. This gives the protein CASSVGSGGVPYEQYF.

This clone showed up just once. The gene calls are TRBV19 and TRBJ2-5, with 8 bases that match TRBD1. CDR3 length: 15 amino acids. V trimming: 5 bases; J trimming: 5 bases; junction bases outside the gene matches: 10. The V gene's germline CDR1 is LNHDA and CDR2 SQIVND (reference sequence). The CDR3 protein is CASSQDRGRTETQYF. For the CDR3, the DNA is TGTGCCAGTAGTCAAGACAGGGGCCGAACGGAGACCCAGTACTTC.

This chain joins TRBV7-8 and TRBJ1-2; 10 nucleotides agree with TRBD1. The CDR3 contains 14 residues. Germline values: CDR1 SGHVS, CDR2 FQNEAQ. Trimming took 4 bases from V and 7 from J; bases not matched to a gene: 6. The CDR3 nucleotides are TGTGCCAGCAGCTCCGGGACAGGGGTATCTGGCTACACCTTC. Translated, it gives CASSSGTGVSGYTF.

This clone was recorded only once. This chain uses TRBV18 with TRBJ2-7; D perhaps matches TRBD2 (5 bases). Trimming shortened V by 2 bases and J by 3 bases, and 14 bases separated the two germline ends. The CDR3 loop spans 15 amino acids. The germline gives CDR1 KGHSH, CDR2 LQKENI. The CDR3 DNA follows: TGTGCCAGCTCACCAATCTGGGCAGAGGGCTACGAGCAGTACTTC. This sequence encodes CASSPIWAEGYEQYF.

By proportion, this clone is medium-sized. In DNA form, the CDR3 reads TGCAGCGTTCTCTCAGGGGTGGCCACTGAAGCTTTCTTT. Protein: CSVLSGVATEAFF. J is TRBJ1-1 and V is TRBV29-1; D is possibly TRBD1 (6 bases). The CDR3 loop spans 13 amino acids. Germline CDR1 reads SQVTM; CDR2 reads ANQGSEA. V was pared by 5 bases and J by 4 bases, with 14 bases between.

V usage is TRBV6-5 and J usage is TRBJ1-2; D is ambiguous. CDR3 length equals 12 residues. Trimming stripped 8 bases from V and 0 bases from J, with 7 bases between. CDR1 and CDR2 from the germline V gene are MNHEY and SVGAGI. The CDR3 DNA follows: TGTGCCAGCCGCGGGTCTAACTATGGCTACACCTTC. Protein sequence: CASRGSNYGYTF.

The chain carries TRBV6-1 and TRBJ2-5, with 7 bases identical to TRBD1. Per germline, CDR1 MNHNS and CDR2 SASEGT. V shed 6 bases, J shed 3 bases, and the junction held 1 base outside the gene matches. The CDR3 runs to 12 residues. As DNA, the CDR3 is TGTGCCAGCAGGGGGACAGAAGAGACCCAGTACTTC. It specifies CASRGTEETQYF.

The chain recombines TRBV28 with TRBJ2-2; 9 bases are shared with TRBD2. Germline V gene sequence: CDR1 MDHEN, CDR2 SYDVKM. With V trimmed by 5 bases and J by 0 bases, 10 bases remained unmatched. This CDR3 comprises 18 residues. CDR3 protein: CASSRNLAGWANTGELFF. The CDR3 DNA reads TGTGCCAGCAGTAGAAACCTAGCGGGATGGGCGAACACCGGGGAGCTGTTTTTT.

This clone appeared once. This rearrangement joins TRBV5-1 to TRBJ2-6; 8 bases map to TRBD1. The V gene end was trimmed by 1 base and the J gene end by 2 bases; junction bases not matched to a gene: 14. Looked up from germline, CDR1 is SGHRS and CDR2 is YFSETQ. This CDR3 is 20 amino acids long. The CDR3 DNA is TGCGCCAGCAGCTTGAACAACCATCTACAGGGGGAGCCTGGGGCCAACGTCCTGACTTTC. Its translation is CASSLNNHLQGEPGANVLTF.

On this clone: This same CDR3 is encoded by further DNA sequences in the sample. This chain joins TRBV30 and TRBJ1-1; possible D gene TRBD1, 5 bases. Germline CDR1 GTSNPN, CDR2 SVGIG (reference sequence). Trimming left V 0 bases short and J 2 bases short, with 10 bases between. The CDR3 contains 14 residues. CDR3 in amino acids: CAWSVRGVNTEAFF. CDR3 DNA: TGTGCCTGGAGTGTACGAGGGGTTAACACTGAAGCTTTCTTT.

The chain couples TRBV5-8 to TRBJ2-7; 11 bases match TRBD1. CDR3 length: 14 amino acids. Germline lookup yields CDR1 SGHTS and CDR2 YDEGEE. V lost 4 bases to trimming and J lost 8 bases; unmatched junction nucleotides: 8. CDR3 nucleotides: TGTGCCAGCAGCCGGCGGACAGGGGGCGAAAAGCAGTACTTC. Protein sequence: CASSRRTGGEKQYF.

The gene calls are TRBV2 and TRBJ2-2; TRBD2 matches 7 bases. Germline V lookup: CDR1 SNHLY, CDR2 FYNNEI. The J segment lost 2 bases and the V segment lost 4 bases, leaving 4 bases of the junction unmatched. The CDR3 runs to 15 residues. CDR3 in amino acids: CASSVSGTNTGELFF. The CDR3 bases are TGTGCCAGCAGTGTCAGCGGGACTAACACCGGGGAGCTGTTTTTT.

J is TRBJ1-2 and V is TRBV5-1; a possible D gene is TRBD1 (5 bases). The ends were cut back, 0 bases at V and 8 bases at J, with 11 bases in the middle. CDR3 length equals 13 residues. The V gene's germline CDR1 is SGHRS and CDR2 YFSETQ. The CDR3 DNA follows: TGCGCCAGCAGCTTGGTGGTCCGGGACGGCTACACCTTC. This sequence encodes CASSLVVRDGYTF. Using reference TRBV5-1 and TRBJ1-2 for the parts outside the CDR3, the full variable domain is KAGVTQTPRYLIKTRGQQVTLSCSPISGHRSVSWYQQTPGQGLQFLFEYFSETQRNKGNFPGRFSGRQFSNSRSEMNVSTLELGDSALYLCASSLVVRDGYTFGSGTRLTVV.

The table lists this clone with a count of one. The chain combines TRBV29-1 with TRBJ2-5, with TRBD1 matching over 9 bases. The CDR3 loop spans 14 amino acids. Germline CDR1 and CDR2: SQVTM and ANQGSEA. The V gene end was trimmed by 3 bases and the J gene end by 6 bases; junction bases not matched to a gene: 8. This CDR3 is CSVDLTGGRKTQYF. CDR3 nucleotides: TGCAGCGTTGATCTGACAGGGGGTAGGAAGACCCAGTACTTC.

The chain combines TRBV10-1 with TRBJ2-3, with 8 bases lining up with TRBD2. V dropped 5 bases and J dropped 0; count of bases not matched to a gene: 4. There are 15 residues in the CDR3. CDR1 is WNHNN, CDR2 SYGVQD, per germline (reference sequence). The CDR3 coding sequence is TGCGCCAGCAGTATAAGCGGGGGAAGCACAGATACGCAGTATTTT. Protein product: CASSISGGSTDTQYF.

The chain links TRBV2 to TRBJ2-3; 9 bases fit TRBD2. Germline V lookup: CDR1 SNHLY, CDR2 FYNNEI. V trimming: 6 bases; J trimming: 5 bases; junction bases outside the gene matches: 9. The CDR3 has 15 residues. Here the CDR3 DNA reads TGTGCCAGCAGCAATAGCGGGAGAGTTGGAGATACGCAGTATTTT. Its translation is CASSNSGRVGDTQYF.

The gene calls are TRBV19 and TRBJ1-6; perhaps TRBD1 as D (6 bases). Per the germline V gene, CDR1 is LNHDA and CDR2 is SQIVND (reference sequence). CDR3 length: 21 residues. V was clipped by 5 bases and J by 1 base, with 27 bases between them. Here the CDR3 reads CASSLNPGQSLLGSYNSPLHF. In DNA, the CDR3 is TGTGCCAGTAGTCTTAACCCCGGACAGTCCCTCCTGGGATCCTATAATTCACCCCTCCACTTT.

The rearrangement uses TRBV27 and TRBJ1-1; D not resolved. The CDR3 consists of 13 residues. CDR1 is MNHEY, CDR2 SMNVEV, per germline (reference sequence). V was cut by 6 bases and J by 1 base, with 9 bases left in between. The CDR3 here is CASRPTGNTEAFF. The CDR3 coding sequence is TGTGCCAGCAGGCCGACGGGGAACACTGAAGCTTTCTTT.